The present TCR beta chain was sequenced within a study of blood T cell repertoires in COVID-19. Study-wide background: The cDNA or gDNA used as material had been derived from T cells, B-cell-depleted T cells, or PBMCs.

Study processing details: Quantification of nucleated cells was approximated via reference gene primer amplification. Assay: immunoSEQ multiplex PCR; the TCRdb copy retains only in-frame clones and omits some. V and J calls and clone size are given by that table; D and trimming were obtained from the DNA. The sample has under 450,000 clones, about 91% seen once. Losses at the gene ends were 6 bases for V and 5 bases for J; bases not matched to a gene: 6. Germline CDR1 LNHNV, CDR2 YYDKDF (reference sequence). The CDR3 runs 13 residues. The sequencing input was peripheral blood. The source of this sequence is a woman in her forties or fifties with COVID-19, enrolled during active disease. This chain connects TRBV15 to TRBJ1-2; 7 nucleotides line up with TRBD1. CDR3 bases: TGTGCCACCAGGGGACAGAACTTTTATGGCTACACCTTC. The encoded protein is CATRGQNFYGYTF.